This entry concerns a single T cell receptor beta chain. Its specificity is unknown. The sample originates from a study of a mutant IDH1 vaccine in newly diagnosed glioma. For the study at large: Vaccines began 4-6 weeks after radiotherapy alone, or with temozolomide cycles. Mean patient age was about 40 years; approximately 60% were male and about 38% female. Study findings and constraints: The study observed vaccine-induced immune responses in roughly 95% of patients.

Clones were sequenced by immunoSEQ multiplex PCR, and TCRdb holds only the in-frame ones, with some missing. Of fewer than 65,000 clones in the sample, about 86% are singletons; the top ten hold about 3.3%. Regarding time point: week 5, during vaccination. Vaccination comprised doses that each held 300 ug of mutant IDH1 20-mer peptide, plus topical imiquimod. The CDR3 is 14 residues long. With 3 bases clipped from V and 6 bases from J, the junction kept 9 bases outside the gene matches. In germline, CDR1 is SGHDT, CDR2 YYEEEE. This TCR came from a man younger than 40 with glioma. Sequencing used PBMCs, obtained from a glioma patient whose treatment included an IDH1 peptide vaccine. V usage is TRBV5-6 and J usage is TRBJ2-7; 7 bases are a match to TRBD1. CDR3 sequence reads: CASSWMTGLSEQYF. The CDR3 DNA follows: TGTGCCAGCAGCTGGATGACAGGGCTTAGCGAGCAGTACTTC.